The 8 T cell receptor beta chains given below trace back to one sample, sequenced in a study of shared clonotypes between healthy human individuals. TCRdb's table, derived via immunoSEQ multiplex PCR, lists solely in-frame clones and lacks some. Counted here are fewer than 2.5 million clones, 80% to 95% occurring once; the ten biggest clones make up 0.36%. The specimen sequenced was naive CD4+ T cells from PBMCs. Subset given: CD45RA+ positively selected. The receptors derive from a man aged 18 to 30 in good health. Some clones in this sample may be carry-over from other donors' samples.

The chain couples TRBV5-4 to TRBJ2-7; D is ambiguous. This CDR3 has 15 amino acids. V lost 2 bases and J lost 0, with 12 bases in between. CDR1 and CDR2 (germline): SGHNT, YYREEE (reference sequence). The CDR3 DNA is TGTGCCAGCAGCTTTTCACCGGAAAGCTCCTACGAGCAGTACTTC. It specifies CASSFSPESSYEQYF.

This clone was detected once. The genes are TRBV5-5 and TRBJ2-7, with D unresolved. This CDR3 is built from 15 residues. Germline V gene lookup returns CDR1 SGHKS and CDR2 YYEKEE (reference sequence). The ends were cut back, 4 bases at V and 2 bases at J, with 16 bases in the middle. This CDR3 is CASSRDTYETYEQYF. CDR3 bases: TGTGCCAGCAGCAGAGACACCTACGAGACCTACGAGCAGTACTTC.

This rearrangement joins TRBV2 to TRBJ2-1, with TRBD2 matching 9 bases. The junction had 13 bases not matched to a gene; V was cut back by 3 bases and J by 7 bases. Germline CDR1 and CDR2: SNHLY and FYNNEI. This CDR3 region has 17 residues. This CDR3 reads CASSDRGVTSGRNEQFF. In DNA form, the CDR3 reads TGTGCCAGCAGTGATCGCGGGGTGACTAGCGGTAGGAATGAGCAGTTCTTC.

CDR3 bases: TGTGCCAGCAGCCATGGGACGGGGAATGGCTACACCTTC. It codes for CASSHGTGNGYTF. The V and J genes are TRBV7-8 and TRBJ1-2, with a tentative D call TRBD1 (5 bases). V was cut by 5 bases and J by 6 bases, with 13 bases left in between. CDR1 SGHVS and CDR2 FQNEAQ come from the germline V gene. The CDR3 sequence is 13 residues long.

CDR3 DNA sequence: TGTGCCAGCAGCGTCGGGGACAGGGGGCTGTCCGGGGAGCTGTTTTTT. This gives the protein CASSVGDRGLSGELFF. V gene TRBV9 combines with J gene TRBJ2-2, with 12 bases matching TRBD1. Germline-derived CDR1 and CDR2 are SGDLS and YYNGEE. Trimming at V came to 2 bases and at J to 6 bases, leaving 5 bases not matched to a gene. The CDR3 has 16 amino acids. The full variable domain, rest sourced from reference TRBV9 and TRBJ2-2, is DSGVTQTPKHLITATGQRVTLRCSPRSGDLSVYWYQQSLDQGLQFLIQYYNGEERAKGNILERFSAQQFPDLHSELNLSSLELGDSALYFCASSVGDRGLSGELFFGEGSRLTVL.

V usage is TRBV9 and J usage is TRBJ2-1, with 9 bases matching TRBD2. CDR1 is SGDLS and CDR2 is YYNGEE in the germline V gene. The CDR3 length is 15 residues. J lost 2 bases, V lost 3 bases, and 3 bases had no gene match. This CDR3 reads CASSDGTSPYNEQFF. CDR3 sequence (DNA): TGTGCCAGCAGCGACGGGACTAGCCCCTACAATGAGCAGTTCTTC.

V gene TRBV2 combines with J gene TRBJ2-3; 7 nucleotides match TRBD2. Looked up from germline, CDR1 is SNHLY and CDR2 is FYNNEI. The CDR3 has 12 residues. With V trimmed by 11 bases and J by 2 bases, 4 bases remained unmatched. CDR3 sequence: CARRDYTDTQYF. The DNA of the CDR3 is TGTGCCCGCCGGGACTACACAGATACGCAGTATTTT.

The CDR3 nucleotides read TGTGCCAGCAGTACCCTAAACAGGGGGCTGGGCGAGCAGTACTTC. Protein sequence: CASSTLNRGLGEQYF. The gene calls are TRBV11-2 and TRBJ2-7, with 9 bases matching TRBD1. This CDR3 contains 15 residues. From germline, CDR1 is SGHAT and CDR2 FQNNGV. Germline trimming cut 6 bases from V and 6 bases from J; bases unmatched to any gene: 12.